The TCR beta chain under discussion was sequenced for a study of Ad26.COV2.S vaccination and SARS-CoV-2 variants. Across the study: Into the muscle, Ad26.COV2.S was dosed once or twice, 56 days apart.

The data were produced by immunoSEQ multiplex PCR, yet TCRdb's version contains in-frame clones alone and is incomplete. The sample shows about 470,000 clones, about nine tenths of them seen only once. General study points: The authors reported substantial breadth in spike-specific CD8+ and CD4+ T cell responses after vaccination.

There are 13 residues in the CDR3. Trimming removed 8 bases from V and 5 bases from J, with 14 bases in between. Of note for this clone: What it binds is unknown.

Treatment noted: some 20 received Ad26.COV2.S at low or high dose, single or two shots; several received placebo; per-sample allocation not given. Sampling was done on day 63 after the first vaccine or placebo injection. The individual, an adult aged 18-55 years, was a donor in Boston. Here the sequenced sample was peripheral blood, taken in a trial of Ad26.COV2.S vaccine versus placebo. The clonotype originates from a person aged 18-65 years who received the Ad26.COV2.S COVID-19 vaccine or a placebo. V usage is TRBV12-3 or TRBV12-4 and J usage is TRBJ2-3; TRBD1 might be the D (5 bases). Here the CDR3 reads CASGRTNGDTQYF. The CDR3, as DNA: TGTGCCAGCGGTCGGACAAACGGAGATACGCAGTATTTT.